One sample yielded the 32 T cell receptor beta chains listed below, sequenced in a study of control samples from healthy donors and cancer patients (dated by TCRdb to about 2020). Preparation of the library involved the immunoSEQ multiplex PCR assay. The source is immuneACCESS, and TCRdb retained only in-frame sequences with V and J called. Part of the clones is not carried over; for the studies checked, unresolved V genes explain less than half of this, and the remainder is unexplained. The sample table contains 150,000 to 200,000 clones; only one count was recorded for more than 90% of them. The ten largest make up around 2% of the sample. The material sequenced was blood. Receptors originate from a woman in her thirties or forties in good health.

Comment on this clone: The same CDR3 arises from other DNA sequences in this sample as well. CDR3: CASSSGGGSYEQYF. The CDR3 DNA follows: TGCGCCAGCAGCTCAGGGGGGGGGTCCTACGAGCAGTACTTC. The chain uses TRBV5-1 and TRBJ2-7, with D perhaps TRBD1 or TRBD2 (7 bases each). The V gene's germline CDR1 is SGHRS and CDR2 YFSETQ. V dropped 3 bases and J dropped 1 base, with 11 bases sitting between them. There are 14 residues in the CDR3.

The chain recombines TRBV27 with TRBJ1-5; D gene unclear. The CDR3 is 13 residues long. The V end was cut by 3 bases, the J end by 1 base, with 4 bases between. Germline V gene data show CDR1 as MNHEY and CDR2 as SMNVEV (reference sequence). The DNA for the CDR3 is TGTGCCAGCAGTTTTAAAAGCAATCAGCCCCAGCATTTT. This encodes CASSFKSNQPQHF.

The chain uses TRBV5-6 and TRBJ1-1, with 10 positions matching TRBD1. Germline lookup yields CDR1 SGHDT and CDR2 YYEEEE. The V gene end was trimmed by 4 bases and the J gene end by 0 bases; junction bases not matched to a gene: 6. The CDR3 loop spans 16 amino acids. CDR3 amino acids: CASSRDRGFMNTEAFF. The CDR3 DNA follows: TGTGCCAGCAGCAGGGACAGGGGCTTTATGAACACTGAAGCTTTCTTT.

The V call is TRBV3-1 (or the pseudogene TRBV3-2), the J call TRBJ2-2; D not certain. Germline assignment: CDR1 LGHDT and CDR2 YNNKEL (reference sequence). The CDR3 covers 16 residues. V lost 0 bases and J 0 bases, leaving 8 bases between the germline ends. CDR3 sequence reads: CASSQEGRPNTGELFF. DNA of the CDR3: TGTGCCAGCAGCCAAGAGGGTAGACCGAACACCGGGGAGCTGTTTTTT.

The chain employs TRBV28 and TRBJ2-1; D ambiguous. Trimming took off 5 bases at V and 0 bases at J, with 17 bases between the two ends. CDR1 is MDHEN, CDR2 SYDVKM, per germline. The CDR3 length is 17 residues. This CDR3 reads CASSPSLGQSSYNEQFF. The CDR3 DNA sequence: TGTGCCAGCAGTCCCTCTCTGGGCCAGAGCTCCTACAATGAGCAGTTCTTC.

This clone was seen once. The rearrangement joins TRBV3-1 (or the pseudogene TRBV3-2) to TRBJ2-7; either TRBD1 or TRBD2 may supply D (6 bases each). The V gene's germline CDR1 is LGHDT and CDR2 YNNKEL (reference sequence). V was pared by 4 bases and J by 7 bases, with 23 bases between. The CDR3 covers 16 residues. CDR3 residues: CASSPGAGTVLEEQYF. In DNA, the CDR3 is TGTGCCAGCAGCCCGGGGGCAGGGACGGTTCTGGAAGAGCAGTACTTC.

This chain joins TRBV4-1 and TRBJ2-4; D not certain. V lost 0 bases and J 2 bases, leaving 11 bases between the germline ends. This CDR3 is built from 16 residues. The germline CDR1 and CDR2 sequences are MGHRA and YSYEKL. The CDR3 reads CASSQDWASSKNIQYF. CDR3 DNA sequence: TGCGCCAGCAGCCAAGATTGGGCTAGTTCCAAAAACATTCAGTACTTC.

The chain couples TRBV3-1 (or the pseudogene TRBV3-2) to TRBJ2-1, with D perhaps matching TRBD2 (6 bases). The CDR3 spans 14 residues. Trimming removed 5 bases from V and 10 bases from J, with 18 bases in between. Germline CDR1 LGHDT, CDR2 YNNKEL (reference sequence). The CDR3 is CASSYSGLYGEQFF. The CDR3 coding sequence is TGTGCCAGCAGCTACTCGGGACTTTACGGAGAGCAGTTCTTC.

This chain joins TRBV9 and TRBJ2-3; D unclear. The CDR3 length is 13 residues. Trimming took off 4 bases at V and 5 bases at J, with 11 bases between the two ends. Germline values: CDR1 SGDLS, CDR2 YYNGEE. CDR3 nucleotide sequence: TGTGCCAGCAGCCTCGATAGTTTAGATACGCAGTATTTT. It encodes CASSLDSLDTQYF.

The J gene is TRBJ1-1, the V gene TRBV3-1 (or the pseudogene TRBV3-2); D is perhaps TRBD1 (5 bases). Germline CDR1 is LGHDT and CDR2 is YNNKEL (reference sequence). The CDR3 extends over 13 amino acids. Between the trimmed V and J ends, which lost 1 base and 7 bases, there was a span of 10 bases. This CDR3 reads CASSQVGGDEAFF. The CDR3 DNA follows: TGTGCCAGCAGCCAAGTGGGGGGAGATGAAGCTTTCTTT.

The chain uses TRBV5-1 and TRBJ2-4; 8 bases match TRBD2. J was trimmed by 6 bases and V by 0 bases; bases with no gene match: 11. Germline values: CDR1 SGHRS, CDR2 YFSETQ. The CDR3 consists of 17 residues. The chain's CDR3 is CASSLDLAGMKGNIQYF. In DNA, the CDR3 is TGCGCCAGCAGCTTGGATTTAGCGGGGATGAAGGGAAACATTCAGTACTTC.

The genes are TRBV7-3 and TRBJ2-6; D perhaps matches TRBD2 (5 bases). V lost 2 bases and J 2 bases, leaving 7 bases between the germline ends. CDR3 length equals 15 residues. The germline CDR1 and CDR2 sequences are SGHTA and FQGTGA. CDR3 protein: CASSLRGTGANVLTF. As DNA, the CDR3 is TGTGCCAGCAGCTTACGGGGTACTGGGGCCAACGTCCTGACTTTC.

This chain connects TRBV20-1 to TRBJ2-3; no reliable D call. Per the germline V gene, CDR1 is DFQATT and CDR2 is SNEGSKA (reference sequence). The V gene lost 3 bases and the J gene lost 0 bases, with 10 bases spanning the gap. This CDR3 is 14 amino acids long. CDR3 sequence reads: CSASSPSSTDTQYF. As DNA, the CDR3 is TGCAGTGCTAGTTCGCCCTCGAGCACAGATACGCAGTATTTT.

V and J are TRBV9 and TRBJ2-2; D is unresolved. CDR3 length equals 13 residues. Trimming left V 4 bases short and J 2 bases short, with 6 bases between. CDR1 SGDLS and CDR2 YYNGEE come from the germline V gene. The CDR3 coding sequence is TGTGCCAGCAGCCCCACCAACACCGGGGAGCTGTTTTTT. Residues: CASSPTNTGELFF.

The chain has TRBV2 and TRBJ1-1; tentatively, D is TRBD1 (5 bases). Trimming removed 7 bases from V and 3 bases from J, with 18 bases in between. CDR3 length equals 15 residues. Germline-derived CDR1 and CDR2 are SNHLY and FYNNEI. The CDR3 sequence is CASTQGGGSDTEAFF. CDR3 nucleotide sequence: TGTGCCAGCACTCAAGGCGGGGGGTCGGACACTGAAGCTTTCTTT.

This clone was recorded only once. The genes are TRBV12-3 or TRBV12-4 and TRBJ2-3, with D unresolved. The V gene lost 5 bases and the J gene lost 1 base, with 7 bases spanning the gap. The CDR3 is 13 residues long. CDR3 loop: CASSPRRTDTQYF. In DNA form, the CDR3 reads TGTGCCAGCAGTCCCCGTCGCACAGATACGCAGTATTTT.

V gene TRBV6-1 combines with J gene TRBJ1-5; 11 bases are shared with TRBD1. With V trimmed by 4 bases and J by 0 bases, 5 bases remained unmatched. This CDR3 contains 17 residues. Per the germline V gene, CDR1 is MNHNS and CDR2 is SASEGT. CDR3 loop: CASSGTGGLYSNQPQHF. The CDR3 nucleotides are TGTGCCAGCAGTGGGACAGGGGGCCTGTATAGCAATCAGCCCCAGCATTTT.

As to this clone: A junction boundary mismatches the germline segment, possibly from a read error. This sample includes further DNA sequences coding for the same CDR3. The J gene is TRBJ1-2, the V gene TRBV3-1 (or the pseudogene TRBV3-2); 8 nucleotides match TRBD1. Germline CDR1 and CDR2: LGHDT and YNNKEL (reference sequence). The CDR3 has 14 residues. DNA for the CDR3: TGCGCCAGCAGCCGGACAGGGACCTTCTATGGCTACACCTTC. Protein: CASSRTGTFYGYTF.

The genes are TRBV5-1 and TRBJ1-4; D is undetermined. The V and J ends lost 0 bases and 8 bases respectively, with 11 bases between them. The germline gives CDR1 SGHRS, CDR2 YFSETQ. The CDR3 runs 14 residues. The CDR3 region is CASSLEWFKEKLFF. CDR3 DNA: TGCGCCAGCAGCTTGGAGTGGTTTAAAGAAAAACTGTTTTTT.

This sequence joins TRBV6-5 and TRBJ2-3; D not resolved. CDR3 size: 15 residues. With 0 bases removed from V and 1 base from J, the gap between germline ends came to 8 bases. The germline V gene has CDR1 MNHEY and CDR2 SVGAGI. The CDR3 nucleotides read TGTGCCAGCAGTTACTCCCCAGGCCGCACAGATACGCAGTATTTT. Translating gives CASSYSPGRTDTQYF.

The V and J genes are TRBV4-1 and TRBJ1-3; the D is unclear. CDR1 and CDR2 from the germline V gene are MGHRA and YSYEKL. This CDR3 has 16 residues. Trimming pared 4 bases from V and 0 bases from J, leaving 13 bases between. Written as DNA, the CDR3 is TGCGCCAGCAGCCCCCCCCAACGGAACTCTGGAAACACCATATATTTT. Protein: CASSPPQRNSGNTIYF.

This chain links TRBV7-8 with TRBJ2-3; 9 bases are a match to TRBD2. CDR3 length equals 14 residues. Germline assignment: CDR1 SGHVS and CDR2 FQNEAQ. Germline trimming cut 2 bases from V and 11 bases from J; bases unmatched to any gene: 8. The CDR3 protein is CASSLLAGGPEQYF. The CDR3, as DNA: TGTGCCAGCAGCTTACTTGCGGGGGGGCCGGAGCAGTATTTT.

This clone was found once. The chain combines TRBV16 with TRBJ1-5; D is ambiguous. CDR1 and CDR2 from the germline V gene are KGHSY and FQNENV. The CDR3 is 13 residues long. Trimming removed 2 bases from V and 9 bases from J, with 11 bases in between. The CDR3 reads CASSQSSRGPQHF. In DNA, the CDR3 is TGTGCCAGCAGCCAAAGTTCCCGGGGGCCCCAGCATTTT.

This rearrangement joins TRBV18 to TRBJ1-6, with 9 bases fitting TRBD1. The germline CDR1 and CDR2 sequences are KGHSH and LQKENI. The V gene end was trimmed by 0 bases and the J gene end by 7 bases; junction bases not matched to a gene: 4. The CDR3 sequence is 16 residues long. Written as DNA, the CDR3 is TGTGCCAGCTCACCACCGGTGGGGACAGGGAATTCACCCCTCCACTTT. Protein product: CASSPPVGTGNSPLHF.

Note on this clone: One junction end does not reproduce the germline sequence, and a read error may be involved. The chain employs TRBV12-3 or TRBV12-4 and TRBJ2-3; a possible D gene is TRBD2 (5 bases). This CDR3 is built from 11 residues. This CDR3 is CASSRGLGLLF. The CDR3, as DNA: TGTGCCAGCAGCCGCGGGTTGGGCCTCCTTTTT.

The chain links TRBV5-1 to TRBJ1-2; the D gene is possibly TRBD1 (5 bases). Germline lookup yields CDR1 SGHRS and CDR2 YFSETQ. The CDR3 is made up of 13 amino acids. V was pared by 4 bases and J by 6 bases, with 13 bases between. The CDR3 DNA reads as TGCGCCAGCAGCCCGGACGGGGGTAATGGCTACACCTTC. Protein product: CASSPDGGNGYTF.

This chain uses TRBV2 with TRBJ2-1; TRBD2 might be the D (6 bases). Germline V gene lookup returns CDR1 SNHLY and CDR2 FYNNEI. The CDR3 is 15 residues long. V was cut by 5 bases and J by 0 bases, with 11 bases left in between. CDR3 coding DNA: TGTGCCAGCAGTCTAGCGAGACGCTCCTACAATGAGCAGTTCTTC. It is translated as CASSLARRSYNEQFF. Combining the CDR3 with reference TRBV2 and TRBJ2-1 gives the whole variable domain EPEVTQTPSHQVTQMGQEVILRCVPISNHLYFYWYRQILGQKVEFLVSFYNNEISEKSEIFDDQFSVERPDGSNFTLKIRSTKLEDSAMYFCASSLARRSYNEQFFGPGTRLTVL.

The rearrangement joins TRBV5-6 to TRBJ2-3; TRBD2 aligns across 7 bases. J was trimmed by 7 bases and V by 1 base; bases with no gene match: 6. In germline, CDR1 is SGHDT, CDR2 YYEEEE. There are 14 residues in the CDR3. The CDR3 loop is CASSLSQRGNTQYF. The CDR3, as DNA: TGTGCCAGCAGCTTGTCCCAGCGGGGAAATACGCAGTATTTT.

V and J are TRBV18 and TRBJ1-2; no reliable D call. This CDR3 region has 14 residues. Trimming took off 6 bases at V and 3 bases at J, with 14 bases between the two ends. Per germline, CDR1 KGHSH and CDR2 LQKENI. CDR3 sequence (DNA): TGTGCCAGCTCGCCGACGGTGCAGGACTATGGCTACACCTTC. Protein product: CASSPTVQDYGYTF. Full variable domain (remainder filled in from reference TRBV18 and TRBJ1-2): NAGVMQNPRHLVRRRGQEARLRCSPMKGHSHVYWYRQLPEEGLKFMVYLQKENIIDESGMPKERFSAEFPKEGPSILRIQQVVRGDSAAYFCASSPTVQDYGYTFGSGTRLTVV.

The table lists this clone with a count of one. V usage is TRBV5-1 and J usage is TRBJ2-6; perhaps TRBD2 as D (6 bases). With 7 bases removed from V and 1 base from J, the gap between germline ends came to 15 bases. This CDR3 is built from 16 residues. Germline-derived CDR1 and CDR2 are SGHRS and YFSETQ. CDR3 region: CASAGDRGSGANVLTF. CDR3 coding DNA: TGCGCCAGCGCCGGGGACCGGGGGTCTGGGGCCAACGTCCTGACTTTC.

This sequence joins TRBV19 and TRBJ1-2, with a weak D call TRBD1 (6 bases). Germline V CDR1 and CDR2: LNHDA, SQIVND (reference sequence). The V end lost 4 bases, the J end lost 7 bases, and 10 bases lay between the germline ends. The CDR3 extends over 12 amino acids. CDR3 DNA sequence: TGTGCCAGTAGTACGCGAGGGGGTGGCTACACCTTC. This translates into CASSTRGGGYTF. The whole variable domain, filled in from reference TRBV19 and TRBJ1-2, reads DGGITQSPKYLFRKEGQNVTLSCEQNLNHDAMYWYRQDPGQGLRLIYYSQIVNDFQKGDIAEGYSVSREKKESFPLTVTSAQKNPTAFYLCASSTRGGGYTFGSGTRLTVV.

The CDR3 DNA reads as TGTGCCAGCAGTGACGCCTGGGACTCTCCACAGTACTTC. Translation gives CASSDAWDSPQYF. V and J are TRBV2 and TRBJ2-7; D may be TRBD2 (6 bases). CDR1 SNHLY and CDR2 FYNNEI come from the germline V gene. V gave up 3 bases and J gave up 10 bases, with 16 bases separating them. CDR3 size: 13 residues.